This paragraph reports one TCR beta chain. Its antigen is undetermined. This CDR3 is also generated by other DNA sequences in the sample. Profiling relied on immunoSEQ multiplex PCR, and the TCRdb table lists in-frame clones only, not all of them. The sample has a few thousand clones; 71% are singletons. This entry belongs to a study of regulatory dendritic cells for organ transplantation. Findings and limits, study-wide: Memory CD8+ T cells were the most oligoclonal; naive cells were highly diverse.

CFSE-labeled sorted T cells met regulatory or mature dendritic cells for 4 to 6 days. Input material: memory CD8+ T cells from blood cultured with dendritic cells. The subset denotes: CD45RO+ memory T cells. This TCR was sampled from a human donor in good health.

The CDR3 DNA reads TGCGCCAGCAGCCAAGAGATCGTCGGGGCGAACACCGGGGAGCTGTTTTTT. As protein: CASSQEIVGANTGELFF. J is TRBJ2-2 and V is TRBV4-3, with D perhaps matching TRBD2 (5 bases). Germline assignment: CDR1 LGHNA and CDR2 YSLEER. V lost 0 bases and J 0 bases, leaving 11 bases between the germline ends. The CDR3 contains 17 residues.